This T cell receptor (beta chain) was captured in a study of beta chain features in type 1 diabetes. Sequenced material consisted of expressed TCRB transcripts (all of the isolated RNA was reverse transcribed). Repertoires were generated with immunoSEQ multiplex PCR, while TCRdb's copy carries only in-frame clones and drops some. In the table there are 600,000 to 650,000 clones, roughly a sixth of which are singletons. This clone was recorded a few times. The CDR3 spans 11 residues. V dropped 7 bases and J dropped 8 bases, with 14 bases sitting between them. The germline gives CDR1 SQVTM, CDR2 ANQGSEA.

The TCR originated in a man between 18 and 35 years old in good health. V and J are TRBV29-1 and TRBJ1-2; possibly TRBD1 for D (6 bases). The specimen was naive CD4+ T cells from blood. The CDR3 here is CSGEGGRGYTF. The CDR3 coding sequence is TGCAGCGGTGAGGGGGGACGCGGCTACACCTTC.